The clone carrying this TCR beta chain was detected only a few times. The antigen is not known. Repertoires were generated with immunoSEQ multiplex PCR, while TCRdb's copy carries only in-frame clones and drops some. The sample includes 35,000 to 45,000 clones, about 83% of them seen just once. These data come from a study of lymphopenia after photon versus proton radiotherapy. General observations from the study: Authors raise, but do not show, better survival with proton therapy. A bigger post-nadir fall in TCR diversity correlated inversely with survival time in deceased patients. Under photons, naive T cells and diversity fell while effector/memory populations rose. Post-nadir diversity loss with photons came from oligoclonal expansion, particularly CD8+ Temra cells.

Germline trimming cut 6 bases from V and 6 bases from J; bases unmatched to any gene: 10. Germline CDR1 SNHLY, CDR2 FYNNEI. This CDR3 has 14 residues. This chain links TRBV2 with TRBJ1-1, with 7 bases fitting TRBD1. The sequencing here drew on peripheral blood, taken from a patient treated with proton-based radiotherapy. This clonotype was obtained from a woman between 65 and 79 years old with pancreatic cancer. CDR3 amino acids: CASREQGPTSEAFF. The CDR3 coding sequence is TGTGCCAGCAGAGAACAGGGGCCCACTTCTGAAGCTTTCTTT.